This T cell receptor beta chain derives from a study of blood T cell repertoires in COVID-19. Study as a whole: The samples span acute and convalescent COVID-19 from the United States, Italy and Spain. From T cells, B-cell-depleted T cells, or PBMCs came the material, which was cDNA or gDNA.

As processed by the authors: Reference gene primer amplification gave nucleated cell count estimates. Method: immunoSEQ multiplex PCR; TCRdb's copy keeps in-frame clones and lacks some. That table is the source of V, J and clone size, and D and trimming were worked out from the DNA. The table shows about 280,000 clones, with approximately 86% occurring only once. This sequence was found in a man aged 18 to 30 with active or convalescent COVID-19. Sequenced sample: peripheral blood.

CDR3 amino acids: CASSLTGGRSQHF. For the CDR3, the DNA is TGTGCCAGCAGTTTGACAGGGGGTAGGTCCCAGCATTTT. The rearrangement links TRBV12-3 or TRBV12-4 to TRBJ1-5; TRBD1 matches 9 bases. Unmatched junction bases numbered 5, after V lost 3 bases and J lost 11 bases. The CDR3 length is 13 residues.